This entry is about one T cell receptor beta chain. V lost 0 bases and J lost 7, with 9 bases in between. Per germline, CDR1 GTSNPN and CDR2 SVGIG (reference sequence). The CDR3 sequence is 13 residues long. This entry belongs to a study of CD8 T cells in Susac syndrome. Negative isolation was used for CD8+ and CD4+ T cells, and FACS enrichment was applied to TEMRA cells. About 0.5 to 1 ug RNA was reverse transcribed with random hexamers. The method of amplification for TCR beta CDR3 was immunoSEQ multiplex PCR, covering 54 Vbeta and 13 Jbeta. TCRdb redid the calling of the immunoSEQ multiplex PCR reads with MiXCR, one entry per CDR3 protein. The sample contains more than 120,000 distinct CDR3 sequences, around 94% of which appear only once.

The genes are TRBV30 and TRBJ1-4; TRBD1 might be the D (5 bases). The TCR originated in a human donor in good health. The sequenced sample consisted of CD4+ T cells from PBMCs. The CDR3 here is CAWSVNTGEKLFF. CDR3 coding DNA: TGTGCCTGGAGTGTAAACACAGGTGAAAAACTGTTTTTT. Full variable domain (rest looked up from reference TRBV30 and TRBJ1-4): SQTIHQWPATLVQPVGSPLSLECTVEGTSNPNLYWYRQAAGRGLQLLFYSVGIGQISSEVPQNLSASRPQDRQFILSSKKLLLSDSGFYLCAWSVNTGEKLFFGSGTQLSVL.